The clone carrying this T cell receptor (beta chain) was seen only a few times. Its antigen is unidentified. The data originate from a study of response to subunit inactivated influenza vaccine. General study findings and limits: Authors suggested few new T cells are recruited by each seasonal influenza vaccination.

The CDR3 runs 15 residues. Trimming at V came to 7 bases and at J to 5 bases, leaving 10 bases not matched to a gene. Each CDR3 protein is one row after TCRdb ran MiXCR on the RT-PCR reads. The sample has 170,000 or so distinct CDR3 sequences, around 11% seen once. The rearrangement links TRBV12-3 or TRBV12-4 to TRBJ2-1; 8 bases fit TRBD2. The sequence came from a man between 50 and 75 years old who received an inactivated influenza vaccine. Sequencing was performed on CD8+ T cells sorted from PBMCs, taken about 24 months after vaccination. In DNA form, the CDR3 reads TGTGCCAGCATCGATACGGGAGGGCCTGACAATGAGCAGTTCTTC. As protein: CASIDTGGPDNEQFF.